One sample yielded the 15 T cell receptor beta chains listed below, sequenced in a study of OX40 agonist ivuxolimab in advanced cancers. Profiled with immunoSEQ multiplex PCR; TCRdb holds only in-frame clones, not every one. The sample holds around 64,000 clones, about 90% seen once. Sequences were derived from CD4+ or CD8+ T cells sorted from blood, sampled in a trial of the OX40 agonist ivuxolimab. The receptors were gathered from an adult with an advanced solid tumor such as melanoma, head and neck, liver or kidney cancer.

The chain links TRBV9 to TRBJ1-1; possible D gene TRBD1, 5 bases. The CDR3 is 16 residues long. The V gene's germline CDR1 is SGDLS and CDR2 YYNGEE. The V gene lost 0 bases and the J gene lost 4 bases, with 16 bases spanning the gap. In DNA, the CDR3 is TGTGCCAGCAGCGTAGAAGAAGACGAAAGGGGCACTGAAGCTTTCTTT. This translates into CASSVEEDERGTEAFF.

The gene calls are TRBV7-9 and TRBJ2-3; D possibly corresponds to TRBD2 (6 bases). Germline CDR1 SEHNR, CDR2 FQNEAQ (reference sequence). Deletions cut 4 bases from V and 3 bases from J, with 11 bases between. The CDR3 has 14 residues. The CDR3 sequence: CASSWWEATDTQYF. The CDR3 bases are TGTGCCAGCAGCTGGTGGGAGGCAACAGATACGCAGTATTTT.

This chain connects TRBV18 to TRBJ1-5; D gene uncertain. V shed 3 bases and J shed 3 bases, with 15 bases lying between them. The CDR3 consists of 16 residues. Germline V CDR1 and CDR2: KGHSH, LQKENI. The CDR3 spells CASSPQELPYNQPQHF. Written as DNA, the CDR3 is TGTGCCAGCTCACCGCAGGAGCTACCTTACAATCAGCCCCAGCATTTT.

V and J are TRBV19 and TRBJ2-7; no definite D call. V lost 3 bases to trimming and J lost 3 bases, with 12 bases between them. The germline V gene encodes CDR1 LNHDA and CDR2 SQIVND (reference sequence). This CDR3 contains 14 residues. The CDR3 here is CASSIGGNGYEQYF. The CDR3 DNA reads as TGTGCCAGTAGTATCGGTGGGAATGGCTACGAGCAGTACTTC.

The genes are TRBV6-1 and TRBJ1-4, with D perhaps matching TRBD1 (6 bases). This CDR3 is 15 amino acids long. Trimming stripped 2 bases from V and 7 bases from J, with 14 bases between. Germline lookup yields CDR1 MNHNS and CDR2 SASEGT. CDR3 nucleotides: TGTGCCAGCAGTGAATGGGGGGGGCGAACTGAAAAACTGTTTTTT. Protein product: CASSEWGGRTEKLFF.

The rearrangement uses TRBV9 and TRBJ2-1; possibly TRBD2 for D (6 bases). This CDR3 is 15 amino acids long. CDR1 SGDLS and CDR2 YYNGEE come from the germline V gene. Trimming stripped 0 bases from V and 8 bases from J, with 15 bases between. The CDR3 bases are TGTGCCAGCAGCGTAGGTGGGGGAGGTGTGCATGAGCAGTTCTTC. Protein product: CASSVGGGGVHEQFF.

The chain joins TRBV6-1 to TRBJ1-1; TRBD1 aligns across 7 bases. Germline lookup yields CDR1 MNHNS and CDR2 SASEGT. CDR3 length equals 15 residues. Trimming cost V 6 bases and J 3 bases; bases outside gene matches: 10. The CDR3 bases are TGTGCCAGCAGGGACAGGCAAACGGGGTACACTGAAGCTTTCTTT. Its protein product is CASRDRQTGYTEAFF.

J is TRBJ2-5 and V is TRBV30; D unclear. V was shortened by 5 bases and J by 5 bases, with 21 bases between the two germline ends. Germline values: CDR1 GTSNPN, CDR2 SVGIG (reference sequence). The CDR3 has 15 residues. The CDR3 region is CAWAMSLGSGETQYF. The CDR3, as DNA: TGTGCCTGGGCCATGTCTTTGGGGTCCGGGGAGACCCAGTACTTC.

This chain links TRBV27 with TRBJ1-5; D is undetermined. Germline-derived CDR1 and CDR2 are MNHEY and SMNVEV (reference sequence). This CDR3 is 13 amino acids long. V was clipped by 3 bases and J by 3 bases, with 6 bases between them. Written as DNA, the CDR3 is TGTGCCAGCAGTTTCTCTCTCAATCAGCCCCAGCATTTT. This translates into CASSFSLNQPQHF.

This clone was seen just once. The chain recombines TRBV5-6 with TRBJ2-2, with D possibly being TRBD2 (5 bases). With 6 bases removed from V and 1 base from J, the gap between germline ends came to 13 bases. The CDR3 has 15 amino acids. Germline V gives CDR1 SGHDT, CDR2 YYEEEE. The chain's CDR3 is CASTLDWENTGELFF. DNA for the CDR3: TGTGCCAGCACCCTGGACTGGGAGAACACCGGGGAGCTGTTTTTT.

The V gene is TRBV5-8, the J gene TRBJ2-7, with a possible D match to TRBD1 (5 bases). Trimming removed 4 bases at V and 2 bases at J, with 10 bases between. The CDR3 has 13 amino acids. Germline values: CDR1 SGHTS, CDR2 YDEGEE. The CDR3 protein is CASSGQGPYEQYF. The CDR3 region has the DNA TGTGCCAGCAGCGGGCAGGGCCCCTACGAGCAGTACTTC.

V usage is TRBV4-3 and J usage is TRBJ2-7; tentative D call: TRBD2 (5 bases). V lost 3 bases, J lost 3 bases, and 18 bases lay in between. Germline V gene sequence: CDR1 LGHNA, CDR2 YSLEER. The CDR3 has 16 residues. The CDR3 here is CASSQEAPGKVYEQYF. CDR3 bases: TGCGCCAGCAGCCAGGAAGCCCCGGGGAAAGTCTACGAGCAGTACTTC.

V is TRBV13 and J is TRBJ2-7; unclear D gene. This CDR3 comprises 11 residues. Germline CDR1 PRHDT, CDR2 FYEKMQ (reference sequence). Trimming removed 4 bases from V and 7 bases from J, with 8 bases in between. CDR3 sequence (DNA): TGTGCCAGCAGCTCAAAGGAAGAGCAGTACTTC. This codes for CASSSKEEQYF.

The rearrangement uses TRBV4-1 and TRBJ1-1; D not certain. The CDR3 covers 15 residues. Germline V gives CDR1 MGHRA, CDR2 YSYEKL. Trimming stripped 0 bases from V and 4 bases from J, with 12 bases between. In nucleotides, the CDR3 is TGCGCCAGCAGCCAAGATACAAACTTAGGCACTGAAGCTTTCTTT. This sequence encodes CASSQDTNLGTEAFF.

The chain combines TRBV18 with TRBJ2-7; D tentatively reads TRBD1 or TRBD2 (5 bases each). The CDR3 length is 14 residues. Trimming took off 0 bases at V and 5 bases at J, with 11 bases between the two ends. Germline lookup yields CDR1 KGHSH and CDR2 LQKENI. CDR3 amino acids: CASSPPIRGDEQYF. Here the CDR3 DNA reads TGTGCCAGCTCACCACCGATTCGAGGGGACGAGCAGTACTTC.